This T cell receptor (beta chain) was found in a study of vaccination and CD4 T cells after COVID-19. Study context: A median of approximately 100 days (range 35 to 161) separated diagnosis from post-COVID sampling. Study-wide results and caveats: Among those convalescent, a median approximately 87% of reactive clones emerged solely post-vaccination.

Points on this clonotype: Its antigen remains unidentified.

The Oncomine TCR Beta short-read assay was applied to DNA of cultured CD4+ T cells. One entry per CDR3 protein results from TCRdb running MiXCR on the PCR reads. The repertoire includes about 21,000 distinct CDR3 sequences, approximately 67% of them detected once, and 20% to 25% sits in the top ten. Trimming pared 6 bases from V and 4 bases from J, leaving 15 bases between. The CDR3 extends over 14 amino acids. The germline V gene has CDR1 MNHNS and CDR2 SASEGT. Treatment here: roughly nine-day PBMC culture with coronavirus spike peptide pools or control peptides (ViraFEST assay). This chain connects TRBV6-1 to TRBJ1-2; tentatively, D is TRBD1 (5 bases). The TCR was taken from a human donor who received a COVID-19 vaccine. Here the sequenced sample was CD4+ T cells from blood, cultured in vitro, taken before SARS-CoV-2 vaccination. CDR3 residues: CASRRIQGSYGYTF. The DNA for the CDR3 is TGTGCCAGCAGGCGCATTCAGGGTAGCTATGGCTACACCTTC.